This T cell receptor (beta chain) was sequenced during a study of Ad26.COV2.S vaccination and SARS-CoV-2 variants. Across the whole study: Donor was assigned to the Ad26.COV2.S arm of trial COV1001. Once, or twice with 56 days between doses, Ad26.COV2.S was given intramuscularly.

This CDR3 region has 14 residues. Germline values: CDR1 SGHRS, CDR2 YFSETQ. The V and J ends lost 4 bases and 4 bases respectively, with 12 bases between them. Assay used: immunoSEQ multiplex PCR; TCRdb lists only in-frame clones, some missing. The sample contains over 400,000 clones, approximately 90% of which appear only once. A note on this clone: Its antigen is currently unknown.

The treatment here: some 20 received Ad26.COV2.S at low or high dose, single or two shots; several received placebo; per-sample allocation not given. Repertoires come from day 63 after the first vaccine or placebo injection. Study-level results: Quantification of TCR breadth and depth may have yielded underestimates of total T cell responses.

This receptor was taken from a person aged 18 to 59 who received the Ad26.COV2.S COVID-19 vaccine or a placebo. Material: peripheral blood, obtained in a trial of Ad26.COV2.S vaccine versus placebo. The J gene is TRBJ1-3, the V gene TRBV5-1; tentative D call: TRBD1 (5 bases). The CDR3 sequence is CASSLPTEGNTIYF. Here the CDR3 DNA reads TGCGCCAGCAGCCTTCCGACAGAAGGAAACACCATATATTTT.